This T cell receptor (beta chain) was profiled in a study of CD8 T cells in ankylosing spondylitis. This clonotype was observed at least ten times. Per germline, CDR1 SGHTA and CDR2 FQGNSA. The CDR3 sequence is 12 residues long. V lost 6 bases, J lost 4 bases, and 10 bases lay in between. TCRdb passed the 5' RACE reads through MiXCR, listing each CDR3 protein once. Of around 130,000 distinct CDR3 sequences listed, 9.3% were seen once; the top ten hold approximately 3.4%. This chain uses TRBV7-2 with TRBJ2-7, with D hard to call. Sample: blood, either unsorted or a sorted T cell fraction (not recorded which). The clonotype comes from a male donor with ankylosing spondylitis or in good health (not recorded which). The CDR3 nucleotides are TGTGCCAGCAGTGCCTCCCGGTACGAGCAGTACTTC. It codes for CASSASRYEQYF. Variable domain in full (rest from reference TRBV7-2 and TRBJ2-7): GAGVSQSPSNKVTEKGKDVELRCDPISGHTALYWYRQSLGQGLEFLIYFQGNSAPDKSGLPSDRFSAERTGGSVSTLTIQRTQQEDSAVYLCASSASRYEQYFGPGTRLTVT.